The 18 T cell receptor beta chains below come from one sample, sequenced in a study of response to subunit inactivated influenza vaccine. Each CDR3 protein is one row after TCRdb ran MiXCR on the RT-PCR reads. The table includes some 850,000 distinct CDR3 sequences, approximately 17% detected once. The source material was PBMCs from blood, sampled roughly 5 days after vaccination. The origin of the receptors is a man aged 45-60 years who received an inactivated influenza vaccine.

The rearrangement joins TRBV2 to TRBJ2-7; D remains ambiguous. Trimming left V 7 bases short and J 5 bases short, with 18 bases between. Germline CDR1 reads SNHLY; CDR2 reads FYNNEI. This CDR3 region has 14 residues. The CDR3 region is CASTPDPPRHEQYF. DNA for the CDR3: TGTGCCAGCACCCCTGATCCCCCTCGGCACGAGCAGTACTTC.

This clonotype was recorded many times. CDR3 bases: TGCAGTGCTAGAGACCCAGGGGGCAGGAGGTACGAGCAGTACTTC. It encodes CSARDPGGRRYEQYF. The V call is TRBV20-1, the J call TRBJ2-7, with 8 bases aligning to TRBD1. Germline V CDR1 and CDR2: DFQATT, SNEGSKA (reference sequence). The ends lost 0 bases at V and 4 bases at J; junction bases unmatched: 8. This CDR3 region has 15 residues.

This clonotype showed up just once. The gene calls are TRBV7-2 and TRBJ2-7, with 8 bases identical to TRBD2. With V trimmed by 2 bases and J by 7 bases, 7 bases remained unmatched. Germline values: CDR1 SGHTA, CDR2 FQGNSA. The CDR3 runs to 14 residues. In DNA form, the CDR3 reads TGTGCCAGCAGCTTAAATAGCGGGGTTGAGGAGCAGTACTTC. Translated: CASSLNSGVEEQYF.

Here the CDR3 reads CASSPPGTGANEQFF. CDR3 nucleotides: TGCGCCAGCAGCCCTCCCGGGACAGGGGCGAATGAGCAGTTCTTC. The rearrangement uses TRBV5-1 and TRBJ2-1; TRBD1 matches at 10 bases. Germline values: CDR1 SGHRS, CDR2 YFSETQ. This CDR3 comprises 15 residues. V gave up 4 bases and J gave up 7 bases; unmatched junction bases: 8.

This chain joins TRBV20-1 and TRBJ2-3, with 9 bases matching TRBD2. Germline CDR1 reads DFQATT; CDR2 reads SNEGSKA (reference sequence). CDR3 size: 16 residues. The junction had 9 bases not matched to a gene; V was cut back by 5 bases and J by 0 bases. Here the CDR3 reads CSALSSSGMSTDTQYF. The DNA of the CDR3 is TGCAGTGCTCTCTCCTCTAGCGGGATGAGCACAGATACGCAGTATTTT.

This clonotype was picked up a small number of times. V and J are TRBV12-3 or TRBV12-4 and TRBJ1-2; no clear D gene. Trimming cost V 6 bases and J 4 bases, with 9 bases left between them. This CDR3 region has 12 residues. The DNA of the CDR3 is TGTGCCAGCAGGGACGGGAGCTATGGCTACACCTTC. It specifies CASRDGSYGYTF.

This clonotype was recorded a few times. This sequence joins TRBV12-5 and TRBJ2-5, with D tentatively TRBD1 (6 bases). CDR1 LGHNT and CDR2 FRNRAP come from the germline V gene. The CDR3 is made up of 15 amino acids. V was trimmed by 3 bases and J by 2 bases, leaving 13 bases between them. CDR3 bases: TGTGCTAGTGGTTTTTATGCAGGGACACAAGAGACCCAGTACTTC. Translation: CASGFYAGTQETQYF. Combining the CDR3 with reference TRBV12-5 and TRBJ2-5 gives the whole variable domain DARVTQTPRHKVTEMGQEVTMRCQPILGHNTVFWYRQTMMQGLELLAYFRNRAPLDDSGMPKDRFSAEMPDATLATLKIQPSEPRDSAVYFCASGFYAGTQETQYFGPGTRLLVL.

This clonotype was counted only a few times. The J gene is TRBJ2-3, the V gene TRBV20-1; 15 bases are shared with TRBD2. Germline V lookup: CDR1 DFQATT, CDR2 SNEGSKA (reference sequence). The CDR3 spans 15 residues. The trim removed 5 bases at V and 6 bases at J, leaving 6 bases unmatched. The CDR3 DNA reads as TGCAGTGCTTATGGACTAGCGGGAGGGCGGGATACGCAGTATTTT. Translating it yields CSAYGLAGGRDTQYF.

The chain uses TRBV12-3 or TRBV12-4 and TRBJ1-4, with TRBD1 identical over 9 bases. V was pared by 4 bases and J by 5 bases, with 5 bases of the junction left unmatched. The CDR3 sequence is 15 residues long. The CDR3 DNA is TGTGCCAGCAGTTCGACAGGGGGAAGAAATGAAAAACTGTTTTTT. It is translated as CASSSTGGRNEKLFF.

This clonotype was counted a few times. The rearrangement links TRBV6-5 to TRBJ1-4, with TRBD1 as a possible D gene (5 bases). Germline V gives CDR1 MNHEY, CDR2 SVGAGI. This CDR3 is 15 amino acids long. The V and J ends lost 0 bases and 5 bases respectively, with 10 bases between them. The CDR3 nucleotides are TGTGCCAGCAGTTACTCGGACACCTCAAATGAAAAACTGTTTTTT. It encodes CASSYSDTSNEKLFF.

The chain is built from TRBV11-2 and TRBJ1-1, with 7 bases fitting TRBD1. Losses at the gene ends were 6 bases for V and 0 bases for J; bases not matched to a gene: 16. Germline CDR1 is SGHAT and CDR2 is FQNNGV. This CDR3 contains 18 residues. The CDR3 protein is CASSRRDRVIGMNTEAFF. DNA of the CDR3: TGTGCCAGCAGTCGTCGAGACAGGGTAATAGGTATGAACACTGAAGCTTTCTTT.

The J gene is TRBJ2-5, the V gene TRBV7-9; D might be TRBD2 (5 bases). This CDR3 contains 16 residues. Germline V gene sequence: CDR1 SEHNR, CDR2 FQNEAQ (reference sequence). V was pared by 0 bases and J by 2 bases, with 13 bases between. The CDR3 nucleotides are TGTGCCAGCAGCTTAGCGCTGACTAACCGTCAAGAGACCCAGTACTTC. Translated: CASSLALTNRQETQYF.

The chain employs TRBV10-3 and TRBJ1-1; D gene unclear. The V end was cut by 2 bases, the J end by 4 bases, with 11 bases between. In germline, CDR1 is ENHRY, CDR2 SYGVKD. This CDR3 contains 14 residues. CDR3: CAISEGRELTEAFF. Written as DNA, the CDR3 is TGTGCCATCAGTGAGGGCCGGGAACTCACTGAAGCTTTCTTT.

The table lists this clonotype with a few counts. This chain connects TRBV27 to TRBJ2-7, with 10 bases identical to TRBD1. CDR1 and CDR2 (germline): MNHEY, SMNVEV (reference sequence). CDR3 size: 14 residues. Losses at the gene ends were 3 bases for V and 5 bases for J; bases not matched to a gene: 4. The CDR3 here is CASSLDRGINEQYF. CDR3 DNA sequence: TGTGCCAGCAGTTTGGACAGGGGGATCAACGAGCAGTACTTC.

This clonotype has a count of ten or more. The V and J genes are TRBV12-3 or TRBV12-4 and TRBJ1-5; perhaps TRBD1 as D (5 bases). The CDR3 covers 14 residues. Trimming shortened V by 5 bases and J by 6 bases, and 14 bases separated the two germline ends. In DNA, the CDR3 is TGTGCCAGCAGTCTAACGGGGGGGGGTCAGCCCCAGCATTTT. Its protein is CASSLTGGGQPQHF.

In this sample, this clonotype turned up a few times. The V call is TRBV7-9, the J call TRBJ2-7; D remains unclear. The CDR3 length is 15 residues. The germline V and J ends were trimmed by 1 base and 1 base, with 11 bases remaining between them. Germline-derived CDR1 and CDR2 are SEHNR and FQNEAQ (reference sequence). CDR3 sequence reads: CASSLGVTSSYEQYF. CDR3 sequence (DNA): TGTGCCAGCAGCTTAGGGGTGACATCTTCCTACGAGCAGTACTTC.

This clonotype has more than one count but fewer than ten. The J gene is TRBJ1-1, the V gene TRBV20-1; no definite D call. Per the germline V gene, CDR1 is DFQATT and CDR2 is SNEGSKA (reference sequence). The CDR3 contains 12 residues. Trimming left V 0 bases short and J 10 bases short, with 12 bases between. The CDR3 protein is CSARDSVSGAFF. In nucleotides, the CDR3 is TGCAGTGCTAGAGATTCAGTATCCGGAGCTTTCTTT.

V is TRBV12-3 or TRBV12-4 and J is TRBJ2-3; TRBD2 matches at 10 bases. Trimming at V came to 6 bases and at J to 14 bases, leaving 5 bases not matched to a gene. The CDR3 extends over 11 amino acids. The CDR3, as DNA: TGTGCCAGCAGACAGCGGGGGGGACCGTATTTT. It codes for CASRQRGGPYF.